Following are 23 T cell receptor beta chains from one sample sequenced in a study of immune evolution from preneoplasia to lung adenocarcinoma. Data came from immunoSEQ multiplex PCR; TCRdb stores just in-frame clones and leaves some out. This sample has several thousand clones, with roughly 80% found just once. Sequences were obtained from FFPE minimally invasive lung adenocarcinoma tissue. These receptors came from a person between 50 and 69 years old with lung adenocarcinoma.

This sequence joins TRBV7-9 and TRBJ2-1; D remains unclear. Germline loops: CDR1 SEHNR, CDR2 FQNEAQ (reference sequence). This CDR3 has 13 amino acids. V lost 6 bases, J lost 12 bases, and 18 bases lay in between. CDR3 DNA: TGTGCCAGCAGACCCCTCGGATCGCGAGGGCAGTTCTTC. It yields the protein CASRPLGSRGQFF.

The CDR3 DNA reads as TGTGCCTGGAGTGAGGGCAGGGTCAACCAGCCCCAGCATTTT. This codes for CAWSEGRVNQPQHF. J is TRBJ1-5 and V is TRBV30; D is possibly TRBD1 (5 bases). V shed 1 base and J shed 7 bases, with 14 bases lying between them. CDR1 is GTSNPN, CDR2 SVGIG, per germline (reference sequence). The CDR3 is 14 amino acids.

The V call is TRBV19, the J call TRBJ1-4; 7 positions match TRBD1. The CDR3 is 14 amino acids. Per germline, CDR1 LNHDA and CDR2 SQIVND (reference sequence). The J segment lost 3 bases and the V segment lost 4 bases, leaving 2 bases of the junction unmatched. The CDR3 protein is CASSRGTANEKLFF. The CDR3 DNA sequence: TGTGCCAGTAGTAGAGGGACAGCTAATGAAAAACTGTTTTTT.

The V and J genes are TRBV6-4 and TRBJ2-1, with 12 bases that match TRBD2. Germline V gene lookup returns CDR1 MRHNA and CDR2 SNTAGT. The CDR3 has 14 amino acids. Trimming took 2 bases from V and 7 from J; bases not matched to a gene: 0. The CDR3 loop reads CASSDGTSGNEQFF. For the CDR3, the DNA is TGTGCCAGCAGTGACGGGACTAGCGGGAATGAGCAGTTCTTC.

This chain uses TRBV30 with TRBJ1-3; 8 bases align to TRBD1. The CDR3 is made up of 13 amino acids. CDR1 is GTSNPN, CDR2 SVGIG, per germline (reference sequence). V lost 6 bases, J lost 4 bases, and 5 bases stayed unmatched. The CDR3 nucleotides read TGTGCCTGCGGACAGGGTGGAGGAAACACCATATATTTT. It translates to CACGQGGGNTIYF.

J is TRBJ2-1 and V is TRBV28, with D possibly called TRBD1 or TRBD2 (6 bases each). V was pared by 5 bases and J by 5 bases, with 19 bases between. Germline lookup yields CDR1 MDHEN and CDR2 SYDVKM. This CDR3 contains 16 residues. As DNA, the CDR3 is TGTGCCAGCAGTCCCAACCGGTGGGGGGCCGACAATGAGCAGTTCTTC. This codes for CASSPNRWGADNEQFF.

The chain couples TRBV6-6 to TRBJ2-7; D is perhaps TRBD1 or TRBD2 (6 bases each). Trimming removed 0 bases from V and 10 bases from J, with 22 bases in between. The CDR3 extends over 16 amino acids. Germline V gene lookup returns CDR1 MNHNY and CDR2 SVGAGI (reference sequence). The CDR3 here is CASSYSSRGDLRGQYF. Written as DNA, the CDR3 is TGTGCCAGCAGTTACTCGAGTAGGGGGGACCTACGAGGTCAGTACTTC.

The J gene is TRBJ2-6, the V gene TRBV27; D may be TRBD1 (6 bases). The germline CDR1 and CDR2 sequences are MNHEY and SMNVEV (reference sequence). The length of the CDR3 is 17 residues. Trimming cost V 7 bases and J 1 base, with 17 bases left between them. CDR3 bases: TGTGCCAGCACCCTCGGACAGACGTTATCTGGGGCCAACGTCCTGACTTTC. Translation gives CASTLGQTLSGANVLTF.

This clone was detected once. The V gene is TRBV4-1, the J gene TRBJ2-1; tentative D call: TRBD2 (7 bases). CDR1 is MGHRA, CDR2 YSYEKL, per germline. CDR3 length: 13 residues. Between the trimmed V and J ends, which lost 8 bases and 9 bases, there was a span of 17 bases. The CDR3 protein is CASRGAGAREQFF. For the CDR3, the DNA is TGCGCCAGCCGGGGGGCCGGGGCGCGTGAGCAGTTCTTC.

V usage is TRBV7-2 and J usage is TRBJ2-1; TRBD1 agrees at 11 bases. The ends lost 4 bases at V and 6 bases at J; junction bases unmatched: 5. The CDR3 length is 15 residues. Germline CDR1 SGHTA, CDR2 FQGNSA. The CDR3 sequence is CASSWGQGVGNEQFF. Here the CDR3 DNA reads TGTGCCAGCAGCTGGGGACAGGGGGTGGGCAATGAGCAGTTCTTC.

This clone was detected only a few times. V usage is TRBV7-3 and J usage is TRBJ2-6; the match to TRBD2 covers 8 bases. With V trimmed by 6 bases and J by 12 bases, 13 bases remained unmatched. This CDR3 has 15 amino acids. Germline V gene sequence: CDR1 SGHTA, CDR2 FQGTGA. The CDR3 bases are TGTGCCAGCAGTTCCTTTAGCGGGGCCGCGAGCGTCCTGACTTTC. Translation: CASSSFSGAASVLTF.

The genes are TRBV9 and TRBJ2-1; 9 positions agree with TRBD2. CDR3 length: 16 residues. Germline V gives CDR1 SGDLS, CDR2 YYNGEE. V dropped 2 bases and J dropped 4; count of bases not matched to a gene: 7. The CDR3 DNA sequence: TGTGCCAGCAGCGTTGCCAGCGGGGGGTTATACAATGAGCAGTTCTTC. Translated, it gives CASSVASGGLYNEQFF. Combining the CDR3 with reference TRBV9 and TRBJ2-1 gives the whole variable domain DSGVTQTPKHLITATGQRVTLRCSPRSGDLSVYWYQQSLDQGLQFLIQYYNGEERAKGNILERFSAQQFPDLHSELNLSSLELGDSALYFCASSVASGGLYNEQFFGPGTRLTVL.

V usage is TRBV6-5 and J usage is TRBJ2-1; D is unclear. Trimming took off 6 bases at V and 3 bases at J, with 6 bases between the two ends. From germline, CDR1 is MNHEY and CDR2 SVGAGI. CDR3 size: 12 residues. CDR3 DNA sequence: TGTGCCAGCAGAGATGGCTACAATGAGCAGTTCTTC. Translation gives CASRDGYNEQFF.

This chain uses TRBV30 with TRBJ2-1, with D unclear. The CDR3 covers 13 residues. The germline V gene has CDR1 GTSNPN and CDR2 SVGIG (reference sequence). V was shortened by 2 bases and J by 0 bases, with 5 bases between the two germline ends. Written as DNA, the CDR3 is TGTGCCTGGAGTACTACCTCCTACAATGAGCAGTTCTTC. It is translated as CAWSTTSYNEQFF. Full variable domain (missing parts from reference TRBV30 and TRBJ2-1): SQTIHQWPATLVQPVGSPLSLECTVEGTSNPNLYWYRQAAGRGLQLLFYSVGIGQISSEVPQNLSASRPQDRQFILSSKKLLLSDSGFYLCAWSTTSYNEQFFGPGTRLTVL.

The rearrangement uses TRBV28 and TRBJ1-5; 8 bases match TRBD1. Trimming cost V 5 bases and J 6 bases; bases outside gene matches: 6. This CDR3 comprises 14 residues. Germline CDR1 is MDHEN and CDR2 is SYDVKM. CDR3 sequence reads: CASSRQGYGQPQHF. CDR3 in DNA: TGTGCCAGCAGTCGACAGGGGTATGGTCAGCCCCAGCATTTT.

The chain recombines TRBV11-2 with TRBJ2-2; D ambiguous. This CDR3 has 11 amino acids. The V gene's germline CDR1 is SGHAT and CDR2 FQNNGV. Trimming took off 5 bases at V and 10 bases at J, with 8 bases between the two ends. The CDR3 region is CASSEKVELFF. CDR3 DNA: TGTGCCAGCAGCGAAAAGGTGGAGCTGTTTTTT.

The rearrangement joins TRBV28 to TRBJ2-7; either TRBD1 or TRBD2 may supply D (5 bases each). CDR1 is MDHEN and CDR2 is SYDVKM in the germline V gene. Trimming took off 4 bases at V and 4 bases at J, with 14 bases between the two ends. The CDR3 runs to 14 residues. The CDR3 DNA reads as TGTGCCAGCAGTTCGGGACGAGAACCTTACGAGCAGTACTTC. Translated: CASSSGREPYEQYF. Drawing the rest from reference TRBV28 and TRBJ2-7, the complete variable domain is DVKVTQSSRYLVKRTGEKVFLECVQDMDHENMFWYRQDPGLGLRLIYFSYDVKMKEKGDIPEGYSVSREKKERFSLILESASTNQTSMYLCASSSGREPYEQYFGPGTRLTVT.

The chain joins TRBV4-2 to TRBJ2-1; D gene uncertain. Germline-derived CDR1 and CDR2 are LGHNA and YNFKEQ. The V end lost 5 bases, the J end lost 0 bases, and 17 bases lay between the germline ends. The CDR3 covers 17 residues. The CDR3 loop is CASSERLTHTSYNEQFF. CDR3 nucleotide sequence: TGTGCCAGCAGCGAGAGACTTACACACACCTCCTACAATGAGCAGTTCTTC.

The DNA of the CDR3 is TGTGCCAGCAGCTTGTTAACAGGCACTGAAGCTTTCTTT. Protein product: CASSLLTGTEAFF. The genes are TRBV11-3 and TRBJ1-1; possible D gene TRBD1, 5 bases. V lost 3 bases to trimming and J lost 4 bases, with 9 bases between them. This CDR3 contains 13 residues. The germline V gene has CDR1 SGHNT and CDR2 YENEEA.

This clone was seen a few times. The gene calls are TRBV29-1 and TRBJ2-5, with 8 nucleotides matching TRBD1. Germline CDR1 reads SQVTM; CDR2 reads ANQGSEA. The CDR3 is 12 residues long. J gave up 5 bases and V 6 bases, and 5 bases lay outside the gene matches. The CDR3 is CSVGDRPETQYF. The CDR3 region has the DNA TGCAGCGTCGGGGACAGGCCGGAGACCCAGTACTTC.

Written as DNA, the CDR3 is TGTGCCAGCAGCAGCTTATGGGCTAACGGGGAGCTGTTTTTT. This encodes CASSSLWANGELFF. This sequence joins TRBV7-9 and TRBJ2-2, with D uncertain. This CDR3 region has 14 residues. CDR1 SEHNR and CDR2 FQNEAQ come from the germline V gene (reference sequence). V shed 5 bases and J shed 7 bases, with 14 bases lying between them.

The V call is TRBV9, the J call TRBJ2-3; TRBD1 is a possible D gene (5 bases). The CDR3 is made up of 13 amino acids. The germline V gene has CDR1 SGDLS and CDR2 YYNGEE. V lost 0 bases and J 5 bases, leaving 7 bases between the germline ends. CDR3 sequence reads: CASSVAGKDTQYF. CDR3 in DNA: TGTGCCAGCAGCGTAGCAGGGAAAGATACGCAGTATTTT. The variable domain in full, with the rest retrieved from reference TRBV9 and TRBJ2-3, is DSGVTQTPKHLITATGQRVTLRCSPRSGDLSVYWYQQSLDQGLQFLIQYYNGEERAKGNILERFSAQQFPDLHSELNLSSLELGDSALYFCASSVAGKDTQYFGPGTRLTVL.

The chain combines TRBV10-3 with TRBJ1-4, with 7 positions matching TRBD1. CDR3 size: 19 residues. Germline CDR1 is ENHRY and CDR2 is SYGVKD. The V segment lost 6 bases and the J segment 0 bases; nucleotides outside the gene matches: 16. The chain's CDR3 is CAISATPGQVNATNEKLFF. Written as DNA, the CDR3 is TGTGCCATCAGCGCCACCCCTGGACAGGTGAATGCAACTAATGAAAAACTGTTTTTT.